This record concerns one T cell receptor beta chain sequence. The target antigen is unknown. A sample-barcoded 5' primer and a J-beta primer mix were used in a second PCR of about 7 to 12 cycles. Each cDNA was tagged by a template-switch adaptor containing 12 random nucleotides. TCRdb called the 5' RACE reads again in MiXCR, with one record for every CDR3 protein. Of 910,000 or so distinct CDR3 sequences in the sample, roughly 51% were seen once. This entry comes from a study of blood T cells in healthy people across ages. General observations from the study: Researchers report that TCR beta diversity correlated strongly with naive T cell percentage. Nothing was known about donor CMV status, and this possibly confounded expanded clonotype changes.

V gave up 0 bases and J gave up 1 base, with 17 bases separating them. This CDR3 contains 18 residues. Germline-derived CDR1 and CDR2 are MGHRA and YSYEKL. This chain uses TRBV4-1 with TRBJ2-3, with D unresolved. The sequence derives from a woman in her sixties or seventies in good health. The source material was blood. The CDR3 is CASSQDPQGAIGTDTQYF. In nucleotides, the CDR3 is TGCGCCAGCAGCCAAGATCCGCAAGGTGCTATAGGCACAGATACGCAGTATTTT.